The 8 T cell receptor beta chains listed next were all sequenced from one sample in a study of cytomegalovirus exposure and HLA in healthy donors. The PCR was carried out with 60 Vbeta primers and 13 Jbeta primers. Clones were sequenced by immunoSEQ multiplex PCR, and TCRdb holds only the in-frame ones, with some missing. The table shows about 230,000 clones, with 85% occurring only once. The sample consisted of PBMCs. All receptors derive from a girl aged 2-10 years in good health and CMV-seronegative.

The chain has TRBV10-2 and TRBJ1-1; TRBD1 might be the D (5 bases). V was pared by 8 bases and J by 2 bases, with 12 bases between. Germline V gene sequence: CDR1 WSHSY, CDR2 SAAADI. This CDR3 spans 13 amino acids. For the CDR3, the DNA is TGCGCCAGCTCCCAGGGATTAAACACTGAAGCTTTCTTT. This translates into CASSQGLNTEAFF.

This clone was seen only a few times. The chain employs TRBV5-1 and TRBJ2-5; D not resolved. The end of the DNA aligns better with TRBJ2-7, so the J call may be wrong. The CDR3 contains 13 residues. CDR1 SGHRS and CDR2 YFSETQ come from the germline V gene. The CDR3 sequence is CASSLGHSYEQYF. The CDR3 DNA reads TGCGCCAGCAGCTTGGGACACTCCTACGAGCAGTACTTC.

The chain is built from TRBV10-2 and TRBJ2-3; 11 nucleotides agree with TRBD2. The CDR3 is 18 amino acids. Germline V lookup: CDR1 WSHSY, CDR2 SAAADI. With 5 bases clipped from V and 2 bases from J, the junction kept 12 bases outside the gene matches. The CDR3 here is CASSRPTSGGLFTDTQYF. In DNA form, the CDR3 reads TGCGCCAGCAGTAGGCCCACTAGCGGGGGACTATTCACAGATACGCAGTATTTT.

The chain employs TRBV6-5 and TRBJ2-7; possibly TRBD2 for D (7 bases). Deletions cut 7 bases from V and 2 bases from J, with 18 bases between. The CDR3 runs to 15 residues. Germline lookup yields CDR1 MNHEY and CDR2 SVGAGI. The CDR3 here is CASIIRGASPYEQYF. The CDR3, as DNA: TGTGCCAGCATTATACGGGGGGCCTCTCCCTACGAGCAGTACTTC.

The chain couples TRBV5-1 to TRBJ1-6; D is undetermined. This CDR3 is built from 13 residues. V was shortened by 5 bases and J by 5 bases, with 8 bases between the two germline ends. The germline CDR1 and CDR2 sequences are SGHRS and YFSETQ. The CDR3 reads CASRREDNSPLHF. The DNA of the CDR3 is TGCGCCAGCAGACGGGAGGATAATTCACCCCTCCACTTT.

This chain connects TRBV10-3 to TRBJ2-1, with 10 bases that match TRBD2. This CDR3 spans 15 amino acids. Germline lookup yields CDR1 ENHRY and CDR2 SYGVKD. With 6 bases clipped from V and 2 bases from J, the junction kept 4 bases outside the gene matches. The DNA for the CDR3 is TGTGCCATCAGGGGGACTAGCGCGACCTACAATGAGCAGTTCTTC. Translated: CAIRGTSATYNEQFF.

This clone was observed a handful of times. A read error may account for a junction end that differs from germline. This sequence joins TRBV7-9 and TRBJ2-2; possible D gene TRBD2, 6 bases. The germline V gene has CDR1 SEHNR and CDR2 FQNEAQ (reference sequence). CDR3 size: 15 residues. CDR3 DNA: TGTGCCAGCAGCTCCCACGGGAGTCCTACCGGGGAGCTGCTTTTT. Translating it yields CASSSHGSPTGELLF.

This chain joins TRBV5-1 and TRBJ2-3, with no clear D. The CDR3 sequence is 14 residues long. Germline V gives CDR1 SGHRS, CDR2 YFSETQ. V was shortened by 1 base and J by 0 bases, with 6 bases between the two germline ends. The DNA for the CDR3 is TGCGCCAGCAGCTTGCAGTCCAGCACAGATACGCAGTATTTT. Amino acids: CASSLQSSTDTQYF.